These 14 T cell receptor beta chains were sequenced from one sample in a study of blood T cell repertoires in COVID-19. The protocol was immunoSEQ multiplex PCR, while the TCRdb copy is restricted to in-frame clones and leaves out a portion. The sample has around 300,000 clones; 70% to 90% are singletons. The sequencing input was peripheral blood. Source of these receptors: a woman under 40 who had recovered from COVID-19.

The rearrangement joins TRBV19 to TRBJ1-2; weak D call: TRBD1 (5 bases). CDR1 and CDR2 from the germline V gene are LNHDA and SQIVND (reference sequence). V lost 3 bases and J 4 bases, leaving 12 bases between the germline ends. The CDR3 runs to 14 residues. The CDR3 region is CASSIRGNLYGYTF. The DNA for the CDR3 is TGTGCCAGTAGTATCCGGGGGAACCTCTATGGCTACACCTTC. Variable domain in full (rest from reference TRBV19 and TRBJ1-2): DGGITQSPKYLFRKEGQNVTLSCEQNLNHDAMYWYRQDPGQGLRLIYYSQIVNDFQKGDIAEGYSVSREKKESFPLTVTSAQKNPTAFYLCASSIRGNLYGYTFGSGTRLTVV.

The J gene is TRBJ2-2, the V gene TRBV2, with no clear D. Trimming took 4 bases from V and 0 from J, leaving 6 bases between them. Germline V lookup: CDR1 SNHLY, CDR2 FYNNEI. The CDR3 extends over 14 amino acids. For the CDR3, the DNA is TGTGCCAGCAGTGGTACATCGAACACCGGGGAGCTGTTTTTT. It codes for CASSGTSNTGELFF.

The rearrangement uses TRBV7-2 and TRBJ1-5; D is unresolved. V gave up 1 base and J gave up 2 bases, with 12 bases separating them. This CDR3 is 16 amino acids long. Germline CDR1 is SGHTA and CDR2 is FQGNSA. The CDR3 DNA is TGTGCCAGCAGCTTAGTCGGAGGGAAGGGCAATCAGCCCCAGCATTTT. Amino acid sequence: CASSLVGGKGNQPQHF.

The chain links TRBV7-2 to TRBJ2-2; tentatively, D is TRBD1 (6 bases). Trimming took 2 bases from V and 7 from J, leaving 11 bases between them. The CDR3 loop spans 14 amino acids. Germline V gene lookup returns CDR1 SGHTA and CDR2 FQGNSA. The CDR3 loop reads CASSLYRVDGELFF. CDR3 DNA sequence: TGTGCCAGCAGCTTATACAGGGTGGACGGGGAGCTGTTTTTT.

J is TRBJ1-2 and V is TRBV28; D possibly corresponds to TRBD1 (5 bases). Germline V gene sequence: CDR1 MDHEN, CDR2 SYDVKM. V lost 3 bases and J 3 bases, leaving 11 bases between the germline ends. This CDR3 has 14 amino acids. The CDR3 DNA sequence: TGTGCCAGCAGTTTCCGGGTACAGGACTATGGCTACACCTTC. Protein product: CASSFRVQDYGYTF.

This clone was counted only a few times. The rearrangement links TRBV7-9 to TRBJ2-7; 7 bases fit TRBD2. The germline CDR1 and CDR2 sequences are SEHNR and FQNEAQ (reference sequence). The CDR3 length is 16 residues. The V gene end was trimmed by 3 bases and the J gene end by 2 bases; junction bases not matched to a gene: 10. In nucleotides, the CDR3 is TGTGCCAGCAGCTTGGGAGGGGCAGCAGACACCTACGAGCAGTACTTC. It encodes CASSLGGAADTYEQYF.

This chain connects TRBV6-5 to TRBJ2-7; 7 bases map to TRBD1. Germline V CDR1 and CDR2: MNHEY, SVGAGI. Losses at the gene ends were 6 bases for V and 3 bases for J; bases not matched to a gene: 5. This CDR3 spans 13 amino acids. CDR3 protein: CASSRTGNYEQYF. The DNA for the CDR3 is TGTGCCAGCAGCCGGACAGGTAACTACGAGCAGTACTTC.

J is TRBJ2-2 and V is TRBV5-1, with D unresolved. V dropped 1 base and J dropped 2 bases, with 6 bases sitting between them. Germline CDR1 SGHRS, CDR2 YFSETQ. The CDR3 spans 14 residues. The CDR3 spells CASSLYPNTGELFF. The CDR3 bases are TGCGCCAGCAGCTTGTATCCTAACACCGGGGAGCTGTTTTTT.

The chain carries TRBV20-1 and TRBJ1-5; D gene uncertain. The germline V gene encodes CDR1 DFQATT and CDR2 SNEGSKA (reference sequence). Trimming took off 3 bases at V and 1 base at J, with 13 bases between the two ends. This CDR3 is 15 amino acids long. The CDR3 sequence is CSASYGEESNQPQHF. CDR3 nucleotide sequence: TGCAGTGCTAGTTATGGGGAGGAGAGCAATCAGCCCCAGCATTTT.

This chain joins TRBV6-5 and TRBJ1-1; D is uncertain. Germline CDR1 MNHEY, CDR2 SVGAGI. The CDR3 totals 12 residues. The germline V and J ends were trimmed by 9 bases and 0 bases, with 8 bases remaining between them. The CDR3 bases are TGTGCCAGACGGGTCATGAACACTGAAGCTTTCTTT. Translating gives CARRVMNTEAFF.

This clone was recorded at least ten times. This sequence joins TRBV6-2 or TRBV6-3 and TRBJ2-2, with D perhaps TRBD1 (6 bases). From germline, CDR1 is MNHEY and CDR2 SVGEGT. V lost 4 bases and J 3 bases, leaving 6 bases between the germline ends. The CDR3 totals 13 residues. The CDR3 protein is CASSWTDTGELFF. For the CDR3, the DNA is TGTGCCAGCAGTTGGACAGACACCGGGGAGCTGTTTTTT.

This rearrangement joins TRBV15 to TRBJ2-3, with 12 nucleotides matching TRBD2. The CDR3 contains 17 residues. Germline CDR1 and CDR2: LNHNV and YYDKDF (reference sequence). With V trimmed by 3 bases and J by 5 bases, 9 bases remained unmatched. Here the CDR3 DNA reads TGTGCCACCAGCAGTGGCCTAGCGGGGGGGCCTGGAGATACGCAGTATTTT. It codes for CATSSGLAGGPGDTQYF. Using reference TRBV15 and TRBJ2-3 for the parts outside the CDR3, the full variable domain is DAMVIQNPRYQVTQFGKPVTLSCSQTLNHNVMYWYQQKSSQAPKLLFHYYDKDFNNEADTPDNFQSRRPNTSFCFLDIRSPGLGDTAMYLCATSSGLAGGPGDTQYFGPGTRLTVL.

This clone occurred once. The chain employs TRBV7-2 and TRBJ1-6, with 9 bases lining up with TRBD1. This CDR3 has 14 amino acids. V shed 10 bases and J 10 bases; nucleotides not matched to a gene: 11. From germline, CDR1 is SGHTA and CDR2 FQGNSA. The CDR3 sequence: CATGTGMPKSPLHF. The DNA for the CDR3 is TGTGCCACCGGGACAGGGATGCCTAAGTCACCCCTCCACTTT.

This sequence joins TRBV4-2 and TRBJ2-4; 9 positions match TRBD1. The CDR3 is 16 amino acids. CDR1 is LGHNA and CDR2 is YNFKEQ in the germline V gene. With V trimmed by 1 base and J by 15 bases, 16 bases remained unmatched. The CDR3 region has the DNA TGTGCCAGCAGCCAAGTAATTGGGGACAGGGATGTATCCGTGTACTTC. This gives the protein CASSQVIGDRDVSVYF.